Below, 16 T cell receptor beta chains from the same sample are listed, as sequenced in a study of fetal regulatory T cell absence and autoimmunity. The method was immunoSEQ multiplex PCR; TCRdb's version includes in-frame clones alone and lacks a portion of them. There are 85,000 to 100,000 clones in the sample; about two thirds occur only once, and roughly 2% lies in the top ten. Sequencing used pancreas tissue. The receptors come from a male donor with IPEX syndrome.

V usage is TRBV4-2 and J usage is TRBJ1-2; maybe TRBD1 (6 bases). V was clipped by 1 base and J by 5 bases, with 14 bases between them. There are 15 residues in the CDR3. Germline V CDR1 and CDR2: LGHNA, YNFKEQ. The CDR3 is CASSQGFRGWYGYTF. CDR3 nucleotides: TGTGCCAGCAGCCAAGGCTTCAGGGGTTGGTATGGCTACACCTTC.

The rearrangement uses TRBV10-3 and TRBJ2-3; D unresolved. The CDR3 totals 17 residues. V lost 2 bases to trimming and J lost 2 bases, with 17 bases between them. Germline V gives CDR1 ENHRY, CDR2 SYGVKD. The CDR3: CAISEEVLGLFTDTQYF. The CDR3 DNA follows: TGTGCCATCAGTGAGGAGGTCCTGGGCCTTTTCACAGATACGCAGTATTTT.

In this sample, this clone turned up once. The chain has TRBV5-1 and TRBJ2-1; 15 nucleotides align to TRBD2. J was trimmed by 4 bases and V by 4 bases; bases with no gene match: 6. The germline V gene encodes CDR1 SGHRS and CDR2 YFSETQ. The CDR3 is 17 amino acids. The CDR3 bases are TGCGCCAGCAGCCCTCGGACTAGCGGGAGGGTATACAATGAGCAGTTCTTC. Translation: CASSPRTSGRVYNEQFF.

The chain uses TRBV29-1 and TRBJ2-7, with 8 bases that match TRBD2. V shed 5 bases, J shed 1 base, and the junction held 4 bases outside the gene matches. Germline V CDR1 and CDR2: SQVTM, ANQGSEA. The CDR3 sequence is 13 residues long. The CDR3 coding sequence is TGCAGCGTTAGCGGGAGTCCGTCCTACGAGCAGTACTTC. It specifies CSVSGSPSYEQYF.

V usage is TRBV7-2 and J usage is TRBJ1-3, with a possible D match to TRBD1 (5 bases). The CDR3 runs 16 residues. With 1 base removed from V and 3 bases from J, the gap between germline ends came to 13 bases. In germline, CDR1 is SGHTA, CDR2 FQGNSA. The CDR3 region has the DNA TGTGCCAGCAGCTTAGATCGGGGGATCCGTGGAAACACCATATATTTT. Protein product: CASSLDRGIRGNTIYF.

The chain employs TRBV13 and TRBJ2-1, with D perhaps matching TRBD2 (6 bases). The CDR3 is 14 amino acids. Germline lookup yields CDR1 PRHDT and CDR2 FYEKMQ (reference sequence). The ends were cut back, 1 base at V and 9 bases at J, with 13 bases in the middle. CDR3 sequence reads: CASSLVGAGPEQFF. CDR3 coding DNA: TGTGCCAGCAGCTTAGTCGGAGCGGGCCCTGAGCAGTTCTTC.

This chain joins TRBV5-4 and TRBJ2-3, with 11 bases matching TRBD1. CDR3 length: 16 amino acids. Germline V gene sequence: CDR1 SGHNT, CDR2 YYREEE (reference sequence). J lost 3 bases, V lost 4 bases, and 7 bases had no gene match. The CDR3 reads CASSTRTGGGTDTQYF. CDR3 in DNA: TGTGCCAGCAGCACGAGGACAGGGGGCGGTACAGATACGCAGTATTTT.

In this sample, this clone turned up a few times. This CDR3 is CASSSTGSNTGELFF. CDR3 nucleotides: TGTGCCAGCAGCTCGACAGGGTCGAACACCGGGGAGCTGTTTTTT. This chain uses TRBV27 with TRBJ2-2; 7 bases match TRBD1. Germline CDR1 reads MNHEY; CDR2 reads SMNVEV (reference sequence). This CDR3 has 15 residues. Trimming removed 6 bases from V and 0 bases from J; junction bases left unmatched: 4.

This clone has a handful of counts. V gene TRBV5-4 combines with J gene TRBJ2-3; D is undetermined. The CDR3 has 12 amino acids. V lost 2 bases and J lost 0, with 1 base in between. CDR1 and CDR2 from the germline V gene are SGHNT and YYREEE (reference sequence). The CDR3, as DNA: TGTGCCAGCAGCTTCAGCACAGATACGCAGTATTTT. Encoded protein: CASSFSTDTQYF.

J is TRBJ2-7 and V is TRBV7-8; 8 bases fit TRBD2. With V trimmed by 5 bases and J by 0 bases, 9 bases remained unmatched. CDR3 size: 16 residues. Germline loops: CDR1 SGHVS, CDR2 FQNEAQ. The DNA for the CDR3 is TGTGCCAGCAGCAGACCCGGGACTAGGAGCTCCTACGAGCAGTACTTC. Translation: CASSRPGTRSSYEQYF.

The chain has TRBV9 and TRBJ2-7; TRBD1 matches 9 bases. With V trimmed by 0 bases and J by 3 bases, 4 bases remained unmatched. The germline V gene encodes CDR1 SGDLS and CDR2 YYNGEE. The CDR3 contains 15 residues. This CDR3 is CASSVGGQGSYEQYF. The CDR3 DNA sequence: TGTGCCAGCAGCGTAGGGGGACAGGGCAGCTACGAGCAGTACTTC.

The chain joins TRBV5-1 to TRBJ2-5, with D perhaps TRBD1 (5 bases). From germline, CDR1 is SGHRS and CDR2 YFSETQ. The germline V and J ends were trimmed by 1 base and 2 bases, with 9 bases remaining between them. There are 14 residues in the CDR3. DNA of the CDR3: TGCGCCAGCAGCTTGTCGAGACAGCAAGAGACCCAGTACTTC. Its protein is CASSLSRQQETQYF. The complete variable domain, with remaining parts taken from reference TRBV5-1 and TRBJ2-5, reads KAGVTQTPRYLIKTRGQQVTLSCSPISGHRSVSWYQQTPGQGLQFLFEYFSETQRNKGNFPGRFSGRQFSNSRSEMNVSTLELGDSALYLCASSLSRQQETQYFGPGTRLLVL.

This clone was detected only once. The chain carries TRBV7-2 and TRBJ2-7; no reliable D call. The CDR3 spans 16 residues. Deletions cut 1 base from V and 3 bases from J, with 16 bases between. The V gene's germline CDR1 is SGHTA and CDR2 FQGNSA. This chain's CDR3 is CASSLEGLSPLYEQYF. The CDR3 coding sequence is TGTGCCAGCAGCTTAGAGGGTCTCTCCCCTCTCTACGAGCAGTACTTC.

This rearrangement joins TRBV7-9 to TRBJ1-5; 8 positions agree with TRBD1. The CDR3 is 16 residues long. The V gene's germline CDR1 is SEHNR and CDR2 FQNEAQ (reference sequence). Trimming removed 4 bases from V and 4 bases from J; junction bases left unmatched: 9. CDR3 sequence reads: CASSSGVQGANQPQHF. The CDR3 DNA is TGTGCCAGCAGCTCCGGGGTGCAGGGGGCAAATCAGCCCCAGCATTTT.

This sequence joins TRBV11-3 and TRBJ2-2; possibly TRBD2 for D (5 bases). The CDR3 sequence is 14 residues long. The germline V and J ends were trimmed by 1 base and 5 bases, with 8 bases remaining between them. Germline V gene data show CDR1 as SGHNT and CDR2 as YENEEA. In DNA, the CDR3 is TGTGCCAGCAGCTTAGCTAGCATGACCGGGGAGCTGTTTTTT. Its protein is CASSLASMTGELFF.

This chain links TRBV5-1 with TRBJ2-7; D may be TRBD2 (5 bases). This CDR3 is 14 amino acids long. Trimming pared 1 base from V and 1 base from J, leaving 9 bases between. In germline, CDR1 is SGHRS, CDR2 YFSETQ. CDR3 loop: CASSLWSGSYEQYF. CDR3 DNA sequence: TGCGCCAGCAGCTTGTGGAGCGGTTCCTACGAGCAGTACTTC.